This T cell receptor (beta chain) is from a study of blood T cell repertoires in COVID-19. The V and J ends lost 0 bases and 2 bases respectively, with 7 bases between them. The CDR3 is 14 residues long. Germline V gene data show CDR1 as SGHKS and CDR2 as YYEKEE (reference sequence). Using immunoSEQ multiplex PCR, the repertoire was profiled, and TCRdb retains in-frame clones only, with some absent. The data show some 70,000 clones, with 80% seen just once and 9.5% to 15% held by the top ten. The sequence was obtained from a man aged 45-65 years with COVID-19, enrolled during active disease. The V and J genes are TRBV5-5 and TRBJ2-3; D uncertain. The specimen sequenced was peripheral blood. CDR3 sequence: CASSLVQATDTQYF. As DNA, the CDR3 is TGTGCCAGCAGCTTGGTTCAAGCCACAGATACGCAGTATTTT.